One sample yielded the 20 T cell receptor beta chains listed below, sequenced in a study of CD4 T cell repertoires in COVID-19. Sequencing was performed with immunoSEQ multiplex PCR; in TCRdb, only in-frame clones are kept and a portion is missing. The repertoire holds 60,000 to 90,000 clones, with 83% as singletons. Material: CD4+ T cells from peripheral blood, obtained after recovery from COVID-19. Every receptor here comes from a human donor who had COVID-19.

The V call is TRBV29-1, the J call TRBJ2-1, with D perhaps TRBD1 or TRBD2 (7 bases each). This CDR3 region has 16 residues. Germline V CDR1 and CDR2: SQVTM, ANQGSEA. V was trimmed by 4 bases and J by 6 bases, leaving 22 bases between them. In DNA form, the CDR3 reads TGCAGCGTTGCGGCAGGGGGTGGCCTAGCGGCCAATGAGCAGTTCTTC. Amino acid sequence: CSVAAGGGLAANEQFF.

The DNA for the CDR3 is TGTGCCAGCAGTTTCAGTCGGCAGTATAATTCACCCCTCCACTTT. Protein sequence: CASSFSRQYNSPLHF. The chain combines TRBV28 with TRBJ1-6; the D is unclear. The CDR3 loop spans 15 amino acids. V dropped 3 bases and J dropped 4 bases, with 10 bases sitting between them. Germline V CDR1 and CDR2: MDHEN, SYDVKM.

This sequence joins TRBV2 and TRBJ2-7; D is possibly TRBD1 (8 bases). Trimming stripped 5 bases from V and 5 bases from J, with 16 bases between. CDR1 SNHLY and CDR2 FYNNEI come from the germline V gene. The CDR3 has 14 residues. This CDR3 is CASSYRGGLNEQYF. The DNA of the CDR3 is TGTGCCAGCAGTTACAGGGGGGGACTCAACGAGCAGTACTTC. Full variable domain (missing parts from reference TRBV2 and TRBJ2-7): EPEVTQTPSHQVTQMGQEVILRCVPISNHLYFYWYRQILGQKVEFLVSFYNNEISEKSEIFDDQFSVERPDGSNFTLKIRSTKLEDSAMYFCASSYRGGLNEQYFGPGTRLTVT.

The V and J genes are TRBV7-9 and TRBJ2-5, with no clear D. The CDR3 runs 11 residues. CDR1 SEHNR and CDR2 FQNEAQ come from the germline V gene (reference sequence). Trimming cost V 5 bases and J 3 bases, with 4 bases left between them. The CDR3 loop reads CASSQEETQYF. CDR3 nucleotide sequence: TGTGCCAGCAGCCAGGAAGAGACCCAGTACTTC.

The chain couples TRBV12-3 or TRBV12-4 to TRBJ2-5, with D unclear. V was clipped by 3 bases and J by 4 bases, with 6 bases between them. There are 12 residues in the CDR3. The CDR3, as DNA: TGTGCCAGCAGTTTGATAGGAGAGACCCAGTACTTC. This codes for CASSLIGETQYF.

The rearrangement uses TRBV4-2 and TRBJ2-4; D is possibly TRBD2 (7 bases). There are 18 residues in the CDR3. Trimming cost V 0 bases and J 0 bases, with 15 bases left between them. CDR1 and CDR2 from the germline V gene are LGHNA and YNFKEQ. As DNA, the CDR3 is TGTGCCAGCAGCCAAGAACCGGGGGGCGCATCAGCCAAAAACATTCAGTACTTC. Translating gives CASSQEPGGASAKNIQYF.

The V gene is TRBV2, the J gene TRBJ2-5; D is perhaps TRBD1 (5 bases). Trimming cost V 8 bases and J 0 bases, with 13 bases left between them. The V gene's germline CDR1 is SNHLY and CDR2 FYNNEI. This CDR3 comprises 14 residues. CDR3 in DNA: TGTGCCAGCTACGAGACAGAGTACCAAGAGACCCAGTACTTC. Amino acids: CASYETEYQETQYF.

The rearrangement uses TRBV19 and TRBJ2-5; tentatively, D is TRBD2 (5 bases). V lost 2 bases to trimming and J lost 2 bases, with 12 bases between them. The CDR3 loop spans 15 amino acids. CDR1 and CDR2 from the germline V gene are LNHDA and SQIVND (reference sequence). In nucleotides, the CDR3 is TGTGCCAGTAGTATATTCCGGGGATCGCAAGAGACCCAGTACTTC. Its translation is CASSIFRGSQETQYF.

The DNA for the CDR3 is TGTGCCAGCAGCTTAGCGGGTTGGGACACTATGAGAAACACCATATATTTT. Translation gives CASSLAGWDTMRNTIYF. The chain couples TRBV7-9 to TRBJ1-3; D might be TRBD1 (6 bases). V lost 0 bases and J lost 5, with 17 bases in between. The germline V gene has CDR1 SEHNR and CDR2 FQNEAQ (reference sequence). This CDR3 is 17 amino acids long.

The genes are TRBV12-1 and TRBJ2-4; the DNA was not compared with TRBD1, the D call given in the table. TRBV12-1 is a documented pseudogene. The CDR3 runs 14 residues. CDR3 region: CASSSGQGANIQYF. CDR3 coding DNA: TGTGCCAGCAGCTCCGGACAGGGGGCTAACATTCAGTACTTC.

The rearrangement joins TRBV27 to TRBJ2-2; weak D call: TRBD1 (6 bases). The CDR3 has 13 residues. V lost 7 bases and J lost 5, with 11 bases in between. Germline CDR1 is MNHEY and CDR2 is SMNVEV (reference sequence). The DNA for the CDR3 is TGTGCCAGCACCTTCAGGGGTACCGGGGAGCTGTTTTTT. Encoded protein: CASTFRGTGELFF.

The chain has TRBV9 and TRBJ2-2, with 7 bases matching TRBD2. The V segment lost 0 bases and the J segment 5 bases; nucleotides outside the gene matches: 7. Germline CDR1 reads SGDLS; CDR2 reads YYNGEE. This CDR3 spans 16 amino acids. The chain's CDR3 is CASSVATSGGTGELFF. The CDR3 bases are TGTGCCAGCAGCGTAGCTACGTCGGGGGGAACCGGGGAGCTGTTTTTT.

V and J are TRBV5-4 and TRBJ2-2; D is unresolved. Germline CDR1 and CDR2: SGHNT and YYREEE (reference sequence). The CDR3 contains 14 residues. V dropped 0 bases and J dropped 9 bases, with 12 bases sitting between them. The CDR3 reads CASSLDQVVRELFF. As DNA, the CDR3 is TGTGCCAGCAGCTTGGACCAGGTGGTCCGGGAGCTGTTTTTT.

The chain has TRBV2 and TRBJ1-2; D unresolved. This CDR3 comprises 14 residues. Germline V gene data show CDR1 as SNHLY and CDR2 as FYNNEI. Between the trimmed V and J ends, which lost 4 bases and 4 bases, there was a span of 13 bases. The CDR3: CASSAAAGPYGYTF. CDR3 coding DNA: TGTGCCAGCAGTGCAGCGGCAGGTCCCTATGGCTACACCTTC. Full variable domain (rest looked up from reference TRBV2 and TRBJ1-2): EPEVTQTPSHQVTQMGQEVILRCVPISNHLYFYWYRQILGQKVEFLVSFYNNEISEKSEIFDDQFSVERPDGSNFTLKIRSTKLEDSAMYFCASSAAAGPYGYTFGSGTRLTVV.

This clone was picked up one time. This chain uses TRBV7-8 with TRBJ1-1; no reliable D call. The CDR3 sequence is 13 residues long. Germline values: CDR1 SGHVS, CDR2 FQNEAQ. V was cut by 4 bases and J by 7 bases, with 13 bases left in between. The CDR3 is CASSSRQAIEAFF. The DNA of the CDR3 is TGTGCCAGCAGCTCACGACAAGCCATTGAAGCTTTCTTT.

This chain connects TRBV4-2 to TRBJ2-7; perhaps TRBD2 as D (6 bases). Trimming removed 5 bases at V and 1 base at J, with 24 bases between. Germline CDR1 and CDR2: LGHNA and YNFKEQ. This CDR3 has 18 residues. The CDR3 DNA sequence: TGTGCCAGCAGCTCAGCCTTTCAGCCGGGGGAAAATTCCTACGAGCAGTACTTC. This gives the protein CASSSAFQPGENSYEQYF.

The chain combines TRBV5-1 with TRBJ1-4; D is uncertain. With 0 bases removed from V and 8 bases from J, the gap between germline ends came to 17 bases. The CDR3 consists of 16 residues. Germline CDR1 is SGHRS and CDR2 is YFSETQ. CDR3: CASSLGRLIGGEKLFF. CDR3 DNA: TGCGCCAGCAGCTTGGGAAGACTTATAGGCGGGGAAAAACTGTTTTTT.

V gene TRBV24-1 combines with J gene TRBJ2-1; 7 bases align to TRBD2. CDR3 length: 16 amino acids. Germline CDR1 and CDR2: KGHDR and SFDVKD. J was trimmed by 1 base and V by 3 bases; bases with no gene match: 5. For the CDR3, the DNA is TGTGCCACCAGTGATATTGGGGGGGGGTCCTACAATGAGCAGTTCTTC. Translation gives CATSDIGGGSYNEQFF.

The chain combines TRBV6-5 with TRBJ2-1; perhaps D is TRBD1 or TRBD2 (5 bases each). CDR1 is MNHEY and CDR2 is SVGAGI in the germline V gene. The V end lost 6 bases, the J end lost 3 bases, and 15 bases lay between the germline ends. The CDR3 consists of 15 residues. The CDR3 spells CASRPGTRLYNEQFF. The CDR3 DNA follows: TGTGCCAGCAGACCCGGGACGAGACTCTACAATGAGCAGTTCTTC.

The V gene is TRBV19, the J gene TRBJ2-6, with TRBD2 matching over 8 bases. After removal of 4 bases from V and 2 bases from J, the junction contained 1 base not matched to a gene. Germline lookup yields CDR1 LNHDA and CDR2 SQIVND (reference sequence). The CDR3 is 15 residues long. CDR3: CASSSGGTGANVLTF. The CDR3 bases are TGTGCCAGTAGTAGCGGGGGGACTGGGGCCAACGTCCTGACTTTC. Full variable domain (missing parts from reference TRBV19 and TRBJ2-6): DGGITQSPKYLFRKEGQNVTLSCEQNLNHDAMYWYRQDPGQGLRLIYYSQIVNDFQKGDIAEGYSVSREKKESFPLTVTSAQKNPTAFYLCASSSGGTGANVLTFGAGSRLTVL.